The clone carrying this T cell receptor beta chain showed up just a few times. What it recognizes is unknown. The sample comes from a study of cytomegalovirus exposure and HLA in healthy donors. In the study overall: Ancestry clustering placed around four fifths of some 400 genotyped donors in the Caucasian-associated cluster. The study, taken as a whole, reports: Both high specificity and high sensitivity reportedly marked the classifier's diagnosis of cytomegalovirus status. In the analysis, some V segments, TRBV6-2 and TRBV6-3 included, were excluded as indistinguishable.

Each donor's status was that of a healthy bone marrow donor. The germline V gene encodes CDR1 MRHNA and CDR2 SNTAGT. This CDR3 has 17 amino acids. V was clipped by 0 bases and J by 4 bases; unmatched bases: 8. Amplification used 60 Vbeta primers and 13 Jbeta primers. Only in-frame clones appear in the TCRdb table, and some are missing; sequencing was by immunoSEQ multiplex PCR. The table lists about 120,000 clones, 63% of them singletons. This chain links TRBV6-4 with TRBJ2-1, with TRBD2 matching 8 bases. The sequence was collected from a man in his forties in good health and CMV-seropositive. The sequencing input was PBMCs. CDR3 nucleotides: TGTGCCAGCAGTGACTCGAAGAACGGGGGGGATTACAATGAGCAGTTCTTC. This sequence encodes CASSDSKNGGDYNEQFF.